The rows below give T cell receptor beta chains drawn from one sample of a study of radiotherapy plus CTLA-4 blockade in lung cancer. Here immunoSEQ multiplex PCR was the method, and the copy in TCRdb shows in-frame clones only, minus some. The sample yields approximately 67,000 clones, around 83% seen once. The specimen was peripheral blood, collected from a patient treated with radiotherapy plus ipilimumab. Source of these receptors: a human donor with non-small cell lung cancer who had a partial response to radiotherapy plus ipilimumab. The CDR3 runs from the conserved cysteine through the conserved F or W. Fields, in order: J gene, D gene, clone size, V gene, CDR3 protein, CDR3 DNA. The D gene is left open where the match is weak. Part of the rows lack a size; the others show once, few, many or a class for expanded clones.

TRBJ1-5,TRBD1,NA,TRBV2,CASSTNRDRAYQPQHF,TGTGCCAGCAGTACCAACCGGGACAGGGCCTATCAGCCCCAGCATTTT
TRBJ2-7,TRBD1,NA,TRBV7-3,CASSLEGQGPYEQYF,TGTGCCAGCAGCCTTGAGGGACAGGGGCCCTACGAGCAGTACTTC
TRBJ2-5,NA,NA,TRBV27,CASSFNREYQETQYF,TGTGCCAGCAGTTTCAACCGGGAGTACCAAGAGACCCAGTACTTC
TRBJ1-1,NA,once,TRBV2,CASKKQPNTEAFF,TGTGCCAGCAAAAAACAGCCGAACACTGAAGCTTTCTTT
TRBJ1-1,TRBD1,once,TRBV28,CASTPTGRTEAFF,TGTGCCAGCACCCCGACAGGGAGGACTGAAGCTTTCTTT
TRBJ2-5,NA,NA,TRBV5-1,CASSTDPTGQQTQYF,TGCGCCAGCAGCACAGACCCTACAGGTCAGCAGACCCAGTACTTC
TRBJ2-7,NA,NA,TRBV5-1,CASSLNTPYEQYF,TGCGCCAGCAGCTTGAACACCCCCTACGAGCAGTACTTC
TRBJ2-1,TRBD1,NA,TRBV11-3,CASSITKQGINEQFF,TGTGCCAGCAGCATAACGAAACAGGGGATCAATGAGCAGTTCTTC
TRBJ1-5,NA,NA,TRBV28,CASVYSGYGQPQHF,TGTGCCAGCGTATACTCAGGGTATGGTCAGCCCCAGCATTTT
TRBJ2-2,NA,few,TRBV6-4,CASREQGGTGELFF,TGTGCCAGCAGAGAACAGGGGGGGACCGGGGAGCTGTTTTTT
TRBJ2-5,TRBD2,NA,TRBV7-9,CASSFRTSEETQYF,TGTGCCAGCAGCTTCAGGACTAGTGAAGAGACCCAGTACTTC
TRBJ2-5,TRBD1,few,TRBV5-8,CASSSGQGAKTQYF,TGTGCCAGCAGCTCTGGCCAGGGGGCGAAGACCCAGTACTTC
TRBJ1-2,NA,few,TRBV6-5,CASSRYEHYGYTF,TGTGCCAGCAGTCGGTACGAACACTATGGCTACACCTTC
TRBJ2-1,TRBD2,once,TRBV2,CASSEAGVAGARYNEQFF,TGTGCCAGCAGTGAAGCGGGGGTAGCGGGAGCTCGATACAATGAGCAGTTCTTC
TRBJ2-3,TRBD2,few,TRBV9,CASSAGTSGIDTQYF,TGTGCCAGCAGCGCAGGGACTAGCGGGATAGATACGCAGTATTTT
TRBJ1-2,NA,NA,TRBV7-6,CASSLEQGSGYTF,TGTGCCAGCAGCTTAGAGCAGGGGAGTGGCTACACCTTC
TRBJ1-1,TRBD1,NA,TRBV28,CASSTGGVGTEAFF,TGTGCCAGCAGTACAGGGGGCGTAGGGACTGAAGCTTTCTTT
TRBJ2-3,NA,NA,TRBV5-4,CASSSPGGPDTQYF,TGTGCCAGCAGCTCCCCAGGAGGGCCAGATACGCAGTATTTT
TRBJ2-7,TRBD1,NA,TRBV2,CASLRDSAGYEQYF,TGTGCCAGCTTAAGGGACAGTGCTGGCTACGAGCAGTACTTC
TRBJ2-1,NA,NA,TRBV27,CASSARDYNEQFF,TGTGCCAGCAGTGCCCGGGACTACAATGAGCAGTTCTTC
TRBJ2-1,NA,NA,TRBV5-1,CASSLLGAGRSYNEQFF,TGCGCCAGCAGCTTGTTGGGGGCGGGCCGGAGTTACAATGAGCAGTTCTTC
TRBJ1-5,NA,NA,TRBV11-2,CASSLGVEQPQHF,TGTGCCAGCAGCTTAGGAGTAGAACAGCCCCAGCATTTT
TRBJ2-7,TRBD2,once,TRBV28,CASKETSATRYEQYF,TGTGCCAGCAAGGAAACTAGCGCGACCCGTTACGAGCAGTACTTC